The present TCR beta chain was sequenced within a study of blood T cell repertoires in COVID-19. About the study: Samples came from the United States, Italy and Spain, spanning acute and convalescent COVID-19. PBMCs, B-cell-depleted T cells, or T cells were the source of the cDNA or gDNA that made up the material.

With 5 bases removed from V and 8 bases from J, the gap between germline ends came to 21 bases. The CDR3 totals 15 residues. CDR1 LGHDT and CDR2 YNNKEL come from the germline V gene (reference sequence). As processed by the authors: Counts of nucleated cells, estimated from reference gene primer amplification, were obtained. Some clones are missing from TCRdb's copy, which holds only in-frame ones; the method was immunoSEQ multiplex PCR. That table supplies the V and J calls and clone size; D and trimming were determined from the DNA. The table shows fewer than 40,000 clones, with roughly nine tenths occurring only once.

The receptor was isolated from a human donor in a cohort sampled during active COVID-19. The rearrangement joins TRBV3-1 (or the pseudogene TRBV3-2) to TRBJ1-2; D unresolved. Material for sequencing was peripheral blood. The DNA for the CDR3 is TGTGCCAGCAGCGAGACCGGGGTTGGTATGAGGGGCTACACCTTC. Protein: CASSETGVGMRGYTF.